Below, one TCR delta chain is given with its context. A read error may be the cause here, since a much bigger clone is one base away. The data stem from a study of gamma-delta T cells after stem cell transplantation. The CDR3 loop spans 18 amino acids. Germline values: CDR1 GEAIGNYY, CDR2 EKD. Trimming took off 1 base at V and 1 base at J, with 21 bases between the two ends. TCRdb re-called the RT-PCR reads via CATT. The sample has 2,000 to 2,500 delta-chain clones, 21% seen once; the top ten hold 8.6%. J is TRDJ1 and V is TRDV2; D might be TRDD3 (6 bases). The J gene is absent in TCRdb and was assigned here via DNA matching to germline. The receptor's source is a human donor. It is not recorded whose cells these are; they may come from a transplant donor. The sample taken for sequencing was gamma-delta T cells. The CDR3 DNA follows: TGTGCCTGTGACACTTCTACTGTGGGATATCGGATCACCGATAAACTCATCTTT. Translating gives CACDTSTVGYRITDKLIF.